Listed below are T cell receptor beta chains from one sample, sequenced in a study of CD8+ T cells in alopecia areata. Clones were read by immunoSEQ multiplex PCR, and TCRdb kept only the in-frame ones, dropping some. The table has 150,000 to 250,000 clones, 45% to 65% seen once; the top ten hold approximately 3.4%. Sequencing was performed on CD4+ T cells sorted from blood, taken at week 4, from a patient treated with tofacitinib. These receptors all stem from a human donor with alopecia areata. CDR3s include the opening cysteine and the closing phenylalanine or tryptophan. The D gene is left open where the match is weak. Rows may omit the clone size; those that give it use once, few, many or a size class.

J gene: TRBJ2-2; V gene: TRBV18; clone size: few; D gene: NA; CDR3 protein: CASSPFGTENTGELFF; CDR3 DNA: TGTGCCAGCTCACCATTCGGGACGGAGAACACCGGGGAGCTGTTTTTT
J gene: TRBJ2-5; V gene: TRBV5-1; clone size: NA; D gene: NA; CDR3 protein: CASSHGNRRETQYF; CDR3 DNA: TGCGCCAGCAGCCACGGGAACAGAAGAGAGACCCAGTACTTC
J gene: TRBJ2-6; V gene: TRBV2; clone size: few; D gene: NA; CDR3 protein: CASSGTDINVLTF; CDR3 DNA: TGTGCCAGCAGTGGTACGGACATCAACGTCCTGACTTTC
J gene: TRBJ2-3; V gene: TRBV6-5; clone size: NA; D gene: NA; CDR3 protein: CASRRTASTDTQYF; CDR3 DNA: TGTGCCAGCAGGAGGACAGCTAGCACAGATACGCAGTATTTT
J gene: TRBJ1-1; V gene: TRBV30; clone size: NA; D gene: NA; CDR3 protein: CAWSVRGAEAFF; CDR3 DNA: TGTGCCTGGAGTGTACGGGGAGCTGAAGCTTTCTTT
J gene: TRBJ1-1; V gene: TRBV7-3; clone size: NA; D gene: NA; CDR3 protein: CASTAGLGTEAFF; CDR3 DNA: TGTGCCAGCACGGCAGGGTTAGGAACTGAAGCTTTCTTT
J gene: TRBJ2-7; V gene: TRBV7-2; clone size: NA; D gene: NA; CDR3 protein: CASSLQGEQYF; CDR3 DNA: TGTGCCAGCAGCTTACAAGGCGAGCAGTACTTC
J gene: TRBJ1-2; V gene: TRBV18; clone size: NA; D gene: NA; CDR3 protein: CASSPPGRAGNDGYTF; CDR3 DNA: TGTGCCAGCTCACCACCGGGCAGGGCTGGCAACGATGGCTACACCTTC
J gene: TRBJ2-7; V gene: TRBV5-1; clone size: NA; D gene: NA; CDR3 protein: CASSLTGQSSYEQYF; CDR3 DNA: TGCGCCAGCAGCTTAACCGGACAGTCGAGCTACGAGCAGTACTTC
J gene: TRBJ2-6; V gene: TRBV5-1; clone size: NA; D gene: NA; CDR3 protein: CASSLVAGGGANVLTF; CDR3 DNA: TGCGCCAGCAGCTTAGTTGCAGGAGGTGGGGCCAACGTCCTGACTTTC